The 21 T cell receptor beta chains below all came from one sample that was sequenced in a study of identifying expanded T cells in peripheral blood. Only in-frame clones appear in the TCRdb table, and some are missing; sequencing was by immunoSEQ multiplex PCR. This sample has around 68,000 clones; approximately 87% occur once, and the top ten carry around 4.3%. Sequencing input: blood. These receptors came from a person aged 18-70 years in good health.

The rearrangement uses TRBV4-1 and TRBJ1-6, with a weak D call TRBD1 (6 bases). The CDR3 extends over 16 amino acids. The V and J ends lost 4 bases and 4 bases respectively, with 14 bases between them. Germline CDR1 is MGHRA and CDR2 is YSYEKL. This CDR3 is CASSLGADAYNSPLHF. DNA for the CDR3: TGCGCCAGCAGCCTGGGGGCGGACGCATATAATTCACCCCTCCACTTT.

The chain couples TRBV27 to TRBJ2-1, with D possibly TRBD2 on 6 matching bases. The CDR3 length is 18 residues. Trimming removed 5 bases from V and 3 bases from J, with 23 bases in between. Germline loops: CDR1 MNHEY, CDR2 SMNVEV (reference sequence). The CDR3 region is CASSPRLVAEELYNEQFF. The DNA of the CDR3 is TGTGCCAGCAGTCCGCGTTTAGTAGCGGAGGAACTCTACAATGAGCAGTTCTTC.

The chain carries TRBV19 and TRBJ1-4; 8 nucleotides line up with TRBD1. With 10 bases clipped from V and 0 bases from J, the junction kept 7 bases outside the gene matches. Germline assignment: CDR1 LNHDA and CDR2 SQIVND (reference sequence). The CDR3 is 15 amino acids. The CDR3 loop is CATDSGQATNEKLFF. Written as DNA, the CDR3 is TGTGCCACCGATTCGGGACAGGCAACTAATGAAAAACTGTTTTTT.

The V call is TRBV30, the J call TRBJ2-1; TRBD2 matches 7 bases. The CDR3 has 10 residues. The germline CDR1 and CDR2 sequences are GTSNPN and SVGIG (reference sequence). J gave up 12 bases and V 5 bases, and 4 bases lay outside the gene matches. For the CDR3, the DNA is TGTGCCTGGGGACCGGGGGGGCAGTTCTTC. This codes for CAWGPGGQFF.

V usage is TRBV11-2 and J usage is TRBJ2-1; D is possibly TRBD2 (5 bases). The germline gives CDR1 SGHAT, CDR2 FQNNGV. V was trimmed by 6 bases and J by 4 bases, leaving 10 bases between them. The CDR3 covers 13 residues. This CDR3 reads CASRPTSYNEQFF. The CDR3 DNA is TGTGCCAGCAGACCTACTAGTTACAATGAGCAGTTCTTC.

This chain joins TRBV6-1 and TRBJ2-3; D is ambiguous. The CDR3 runs 11 residues. V was cut by 6 bases and J by 2 bases, with 3 bases left in between. Germline values: CDR1 MNHNS, CDR2 SASEGT. CDR3 region: CASRFTDTQYF. For the CDR3, the DNA is TGTGCCAGCAGGTTCACAGATACGCAGTATTTT.

The chain carries TRBV9 and TRBJ2-5, with D maybe TRBD2 (6 bases). Germline V gene data show CDR1 as SGDLS and CDR2 as YYNGEE. The CDR3 extends over 13 amino acids. Trimming took off 4 bases at V and 2 bases at J, with 9 bases between the two ends. CDR3 DNA sequence: TGTGCCAGCAGCCCGAGCGGGCAAGAGACCCAGTACTTC. It translates to CASSPSGQETQYF.

The chain recombines TRBV7-3 with TRBJ2-1, with 11 bases matching TRBD2. The length of the CDR3 is 15 residues. With 5 bases clipped from V and 9 bases from J, the junction kept 9 bases outside the gene matches. Per the germline V gene, CDR1 is SGHTA and CDR2 is FQGTGA. The CDR3 DNA is TGTGCCAGCAGCACGACTAGCGGGAATACAATTGAGCAGTTCTTC. This sequence encodes CASSTTSGNTIEQFF.

This clone was counted only a few times. The chain links TRBV28 to TRBJ1-5; 7 bases agree with TRBD1. V lost 3 bases, J lost 0 bases, and 2 bases stayed unmatched. The CDR3 has 15 amino acids. Germline V gives CDR1 MDHEN, CDR2 SYDVKM. The CDR3 region has the DNA TGTGCCAGCAGTTTTCGACAGGGTAGCAATCAGCCCCAGCATTTT. Translation: CASSFRQGSNQPQHF.

The gene calls are TRBV6-4 and TRBJ2-3; 13 positions agree with TRBD2. CDR1 and CDR2 from the germline V gene are MRHNA and SNTAGT. After removal of 5 bases from V and 3 bases from J, the junction contained 2 bases not matched to a gene. The CDR3 loop spans 15 amino acids. The CDR3 sequence: CASSQLAGGTDTQYF. The CDR3 DNA is TGTGCCAGCAGTCAACTAGCGGGGGGGACAGATACGCAGTATTTT.

The chain recombines TRBV18 with TRBJ1-1; unclear D gene. The CDR3 contains 15 residues. The ends were cut back, 6 bases at V and 4 bases at J, with 18 bases in the middle. CDR1 and CDR2 from the germline V gene are KGHSH and LQKENI. Here the CDR3 DNA reads TGTGCCAGCTCCGCGACCGGCATAGCGGGCACTGAAGCTTTCTTT. It is translated as CASSATGIAGTEAFF.

This sequence joins TRBV19 and TRBJ2-5, with D possibly called TRBD1 or TRBD2 (5 bases each). Per the germline V gene, CDR1 is LNHDA and CDR2 is SQIVND (reference sequence). Trimming removed 10 bases at V and 10 bases at J, with 19 bases between. The CDR3 is 12 residues long. The DNA of the CDR3 is TGTGCCACCCTCGATGGGGGTCGGGGCCAGTACTTC. This encodes CATLDGGRGQYF.

The gene calls are TRBV5-4 and TRBJ2-7; the D is unclear. The CDR3 runs to 12 residues. The germline V gene encodes CDR1 SGHNT and CDR2 YYREEE (reference sequence). V was trimmed by 4 bases and J by 7 bases, leaving 12 bases between them. CDR3 region: CASSKGLEEQYF. The CDR3 bases are TGTGCCAGCAGCAAGGGCCTGGAGGAGCAGTACTTC.

The rearrangement uses TRBV7-9 and TRBJ1-1; maybe TRBD1 (5 bases). Germline-derived CDR1 and CDR2 are SEHNR and FQNEAQ (reference sequence). V gave up 6 bases and J gave up 0 bases, with 17 bases separating them. CDR3 length: 16 residues. Written as DNA, the CDR3 is TGTGCCAGCAGTTCCTCCCGGGGGGGTTTGAACACTGAAGCTTTCTTT. Protein sequence: CASSSSRGGLNTEAFF.

The chain uses TRBV29-1 and TRBJ2-7, with 7 bases fitting TRBD1. Germline V lookup: CDR1 SQVTM, CDR2 ANQGSEA. The CDR3 is 14 amino acids. Trimming at V came to 6 bases and at J to 4 bases, leaving 12 bases not matched to a gene. The DNA of the CDR3 is TGCAGCGTCAGACCGGGACAGAATTTTTACGAGCAGTACTTC. As protein: CSVRPGQNFYEQYF.

The chain joins TRBV25-1 to TRBJ1-1, with D hard to call. V was pared by 1 base and J by 4 bases, with 4 bases between. The CDR3 is 12 amino acids. Germline loops: CDR1 MGHDK, CDR2 SYGVNS. CDR3 coding DNA: TGTGCCAGCAGTGAATGGAGCACTGAAGCTTTCTTT. Translation: CASSEWSTEAFF.

The chain carries TRBV11-2 and TRBJ1-2; D unresolved. In germline, CDR1 is SGHAT, CDR2 FQNNGV. Trimming stripped 4 bases from V and 4 bases from J, with 7 bases between. CDR3 length equals 12 residues. CDR3: CASSWTVYGYTF. The CDR3 coding sequence is TGTGCCAGCAGCTGGACGGTCTATGGCTACACCTTC.

The chain is built from TRBV19 and TRBJ2-1; TRBD1 might be the D (6 bases). Per the germline V gene, CDR1 is LNHDA and CDR2 is SQIVND (reference sequence). V lost 5 bases to trimming and J lost 0 bases, with 17 bases between them. The CDR3 is 17 amino acids. CDR3 sequence (DNA): TGTGCCAGTAGTCCCCTTAGGACAGAGAGCTCCTACAATGAGCAGTTCTTC. Encoded protein: CASSPLRTESSYNEQFF.

The rearrangement links TRBV5-4 to TRBJ2-5, with 8 bases that match TRBD1. This CDR3 is built from 13 residues. In germline, CDR1 is SGHNT, CDR2 YYREEE (reference sequence). V was clipped by 5 bases and J by 5 bases; unmatched bases: 5. CDR3 coding DNA: TGTGCCAGCAGGGGGACAGGTGGGGAGACCCAGTACTTC. Encoded protein: CASRGTGGETQYF.

This chain uses TRBV5-4 with TRBJ2-5; unclear D gene. The germline V and J ends were trimmed by 4 bases and 2 bases, with 15 bases remaining between them. Germline values: CDR1 SGHNT, CDR2 YYREEE (reference sequence). There are 15 residues in the CDR3. This CDR3 is CASSPPGPRQETQYF. In DNA form, the CDR3 reads TGTGCCAGCAGCCCACCGGGCCCCAGGCAAGAGACCCAGTACTTC.

The chain employs TRBV9 and TRBJ2-3; TRBD1 matches 8 bases. CDR1 SGDLS and CDR2 YYNGEE come from the germline V gene. CDR3 length equals 15 residues. The J segment lost 4 bases and the V segment lost 1 base, leaving 5 bases of the junction unmatched. DNA of the CDR3: TGTGCCAGCAGCGTATCCGCGACAGGGGCAGATACGCAGTATTTT. Its protein product is CASSVSATGADTQYF.